Sequencing of this TCR beta chain was carried out in a study of blood T cells in healthy people across ages. General observations from the study: A roughly linear age-dependent decrease characterized TCR beta diversity per million T cells.

A second roughly 6 to 12 cycle PCR used barcoded and J-beta primers. One entry per CDR3 protein, called by TCRdb with MiXCR from the 5' RACE reads. In the table there are 1.4 million to 1.5 million distinct CDR3 sequences, roughly 40% of which are singletons. Caucasian individuals from Russia who were healthy and aged 6 to 90 acted as donors. Note on this clonotype: Its matching antigen is unknown. At one of its ends the junction is not consistent with the germline gene, which may arise from a read error.

Germline CDR1 and CDR2: SEHNR and FQNEAQ (reference sequence). This CDR3 spans 16 amino acids. Sequenced: blood. The sequence was obtained from a woman between 18 and 29 years old in good health. The chain is built from TRBV7-9 and TRBJ2-5; 10 nucleotides agree with TRBD2. The CDR3: CASSLAVAGGQEIQYF. In nucleotides, the CDR3 is TGTGCCAGCAGCTTAGCGGTAGCGGGAGGCCAAGAGATCCAGTACTTC.